The clone carrying this TCR beta chain has a single count. Its antigen is not identified. The sample belongs to a study of cytomegalovirus exposure and HLA in healthy donors. Study-level findings and limits: In an earlier analysis, about 90% or about 30%: the productive usage of most TCR beta V segments. In vitro assays verified that a few CMV-associated chains recognized CMV antigens specifically. Later analysis suggested links between common viral pathogens and several top significant clusters.

The PCR ran on 60 Vbeta and 13 Jbeta primers. Repertoires were generated with immunoSEQ multiplex PCR, while TCRdb's copy carries only in-frame clones and drops some. The sample contains 150,000 to 200,000 clones, 68% of which appear only once. This receptor was obtained from a man over 45 in good health and CMV-seronegative. Sequenced material: PBMCs.

CDR3 bases: TGTGCCAGCAGTTTAGAGGGATATAGCAATCAGCCCCAGCATTTT. Its protein is CASSLEGYSNQPQHF. The chain links TRBV28 to TRBJ1-5, with no clear D. The CDR3 is 15 residues long. The germline V gene encodes CDR1 MDHEN and CDR2 SYDVKM. V dropped 2 bases and J dropped 0 bases, with 8 bases sitting between them.